The 15 T cell receptor beta chains reported below all come from one sample, sequenced in a study of siplizumab effects on memory and regulatory T cells. The assay was immunoSEQ multiplex PCR, and TCRdb's table has in-frame clones only and misses some. The sample lists over 85,000 clones; roughly 92% were seen once. Sequencing used CD4+ T cells sorted from blood. The receptors come from a human donor in good health.

The chain joins TRBV19 to TRBJ2-2; 9 nucleotides align to TRBD1. CDR1 and CDR2 (germline): LNHDA, SQIVND (reference sequence). The CDR3 extends over 15 amino acids. The J segment lost 7 bases and the V segment lost 10 bases, leaving 13 bases of the junction unmatched. The CDR3 bases are TGTGCCACTCACCGCGGGACAGGGTTTATCGGGGAGCTGTTTTTT. Translating gives CATHRGTGFIGELFF. The entire variable domain, with the rest obtained from reference TRBV19 and TRBJ2-2, is as follows: DGGITQSPKYLFRKEGQNVTLSCEQNLNHDAMYWYRQDPGQGLRLIYYSQIVNDFQKGDIAEGYSVSREKKESFPLTVTSAQKNPTAFYLCATHRGTGFIGELFFGEGSRLTVL.

CDR3 DNA sequence: TGCGCCAGCAGCCAACCCCAAAGGGACAGATATCAGCCCCAGCATTTT. Translating it yields CASSQPQRDRYQPQHF. The rearrangement joins TRBV4-1 to TRBJ1-5; 7 bases are a match to TRBD1. The germline gives CDR1 MGHRA, CDR2 YSYEKL. Losses at the gene ends were 2 bases for V and 5 bases for J; bases not matched to a gene: 9. CDR3 size: 16 residues.

The rearrangement uses TRBV19 and TRBJ2-1; 9 positions agree with TRBD1. After removal of 9 bases from V and 7 bases from J, the junction contained 10 bases not matched to a gene. Germline V gives CDR1 LNHDA, CDR2 SQIVND (reference sequence). The CDR3 spans 14 residues. CDR3 residues: CASKDRGAWNEQFF. CDR3 bases: TGTGCCAGCAAGGACAGGGGCGCGTGGAATGAGCAGTTCTTC.

A few counts support this clone. V gene TRBV30 combines with J gene TRBJ1-5; a possible D gene is TRBD1 (5 bases). CDR3 length: 13 residues. Looked up from germline, CDR1 is GTSNPN and CDR2 is SVGIG (reference sequence). With 0 bases removed from V and 5 bases from J, the gap between germline ends came to 8 bases. The chain's CDR3 is CAWSVQADQPQHF. CDR3 sequence (DNA): TGTGCCTGGAGTGTACAGGCGGATCAGCCCCAGCATTTT.

The genes are TRBV11-2 and TRBJ2-7; no firm D call. Trimming cost V 3 bases and J 2 bases, with 11 bases left between them. The germline V gene has CDR1 SGHAT and CDR2 FQNNGV. The CDR3 length is 14 residues. CDR3 in amino acids: CASSLVTTTYEQYF. The CDR3 DNA follows: TGTGCCAGCAGCTTGGTAACTACCACCTACGAGCAGTACTTC.

V is TRBV30 and J is TRBJ2-2; D is ambiguous. Looked up from germline, CDR1 is GTSNPN and CDR2 is SVGIG (reference sequence). Trimming shortened V by 2 bases and J by 6 bases, and 10 bases separated the two germline ends. The CDR3 consists of 13 residues. Here the CDR3 reads CAWSPSKPGELFF. The CDR3 coding sequence is TGTGCCTGGAGTCCCTCTAAACCCGGGGAGCTGTTTTTT.

The CDR3, as DNA: TGTGCCAGCAGCTTAGGCCCGCCGGGGACTGATTCCTACGAGCAGTACTTC. Its translation: CASSLGPPGTDSYEQYF. This chain joins TRBV7-3 and TRBJ2-7, with a weak D call TRBD2 (6 bases). The CDR3 runs to 17 residues. The V gene's germline CDR1 is SGHTA and CDR2 FQGTGA. The V end was cut by 2 bases, the J end by 1 base, with 18 bases between.

This chain links TRBV18 with TRBJ1-1; 8 bases agree with TRBD1. V trimming: 3 bases; J trimming: 5 bases; junction bases outside the gene matches: 11. The CDR3 length is 16 residues. CDR1 and CDR2 (germline): KGHSH, LQKENI. This CDR3 reads CASSPALTGARTEAFF. The CDR3 DNA reads TGTGCCAGCTCACCGGCATTGACAGGGGCGAGGACTGAAGCTTTCTTT.

This chain uses TRBV5-4 with TRBJ2-3, with a possible D match to TRBD2 (5 bases). This CDR3 is 15 amino acids long. Germline CDR1 reads SGHNT; CDR2 reads YYREEE (reference sequence). V lost 1 base, J lost 4 bases, and 13 bases lay in between. The CDR3 region has the DNA TGTGCCAGCAGCTTGCGACTCGGGGATGCAGATACGCAGTATTTT. Translated, it gives CASSLRLGDADTQYF.

About this clone itself: This sample also contains other DNA sequences that code for the same CDR3. The J gene is TRBJ1-2, the V gene TRBV2, with a tentative D call TRBD1 (6 bases). Germline CDR1 and CDR2: SNHLY and FYNNEI. This CDR3 spans 12 amino acids. V dropped 6 bases and J dropped 5 bases, with 10 bases sitting between them. The CDR3 region is CASRGGGYGYTF. The CDR3 DNA sequence: TGTGCCAGCAGGGGAGGGGGGTATGGCTACACCTTC.

The chain carries TRBV11-2 and TRBJ2-3; TRBD2 agrees at 10 bases. This CDR3 is 15 amino acids long. The J segment lost 4 bases and the V segment lost 6 bases, leaving 7 bases of the junction unmatched. The germline CDR1 and CDR2 sequences are SGHAT and FQNNGV. The DNA of the CDR3 is TGTGCCAGCAGTTCCGGAGGGACTAGCGCAGATACGCAGTATTTT. Its translation: CASSSGGTSADTQYF.

The V and J genes are TRBV27 and TRBJ1-1, with D hard to call. V was trimmed by 9 bases and J by 2 bases, leaving 13 bases between them. Germline CDR1 is MNHEY and CDR2 is SMNVEV (reference sequence). The CDR3 runs 13 residues. The CDR3 loop reads CASKPEINTEAFF. The CDR3 bases are TGTGCCAGTAAACCGGAAATTAACACTGAAGCTTTCTTT.

Turning to this clone: Other nucleotide sequences from this sample produce the same CDR3. The chain has TRBV5-1 and TRBJ2-1; 13 positions match TRBD2. CDR3 length equals 17 residues. Germline-derived CDR1 and CDR2 are SGHRS and YFSETQ. Trimming cost V 3 bases and J 1 base; bases outside gene matches: 4. The CDR3 region has the DNA TGCGCCAGCAGCTGGACTAGCGGGAGCCCATCCTACAATGAGCAGTTCTTC. It yields the protein CASSWTSGSPSYNEQFF.

This chain uses TRBV6-1 with TRBJ2-1, with 16 bases that match TRBD2. The ends lost 2 bases at V and 7 bases at J; junction bases unmatched: 14. Germline V gives CDR1 MNHNS, CDR2 SASEGT. The CDR3 totals 20 residues. In DNA, the CDR3 is TGTGCCAGCAGTGAAAGGGGGGGACTAGCGGGAGGGTTCTTTGGGAATGAGCAGTTCTTC. This gives the protein CASSERGGLAGGFFGNEQFF.

The chain recombines TRBV19 with TRBJ1-1; D uncertain. The CDR3 sequence is 16 residues long. Looked up from germline, CDR1 is LNHDA and CDR2 is SQIVND (reference sequence). V was clipped by 5 bases and J by 0 bases, with 16 bases between them. The chain's CDR3 is CASSLRNSLLNTEAFF. The CDR3, as DNA: TGTGCCAGTAGTCTCCGTAACAGCCTTTTGAACACTGAAGCTTTCTTT. Drawing the rest from reference TRBV19 and TRBJ1-1, the complete variable domain is DGGITQSPKYLFRKEGQNVTLSCEQNLNHDAMYWYRQDPGQGLRLIYYSQIVNDFQKGDIAEGYSVSREKKESFPLTVTSAQKNPTAFYLCASSLRNSLLNTEAFFGQGTRLTVV.